The 20 T cell receptor beta chains reported below all come from one sample, sequenced in a study of CD8+CD57+ T cells in acquired aplastic anemia. It was genomic DNA that served as the template for profiling TCR beta VDJ and CDR3. MiXCR was run by TCRdb on the reads, yielding one entry per CDR3 protein. The table includes approximately 200,000 distinct CDR3 sequences, over 55% detected once. Material for sequencing was sorted CD4+, CD8+, or CD8+CD57+ T cells (not recorded which) from PBMCs. These TCRs come from a human donor in good health.

This chain uses TRBV20-1 with TRBJ1-5; D uncertain. Germline V gene lookup returns CDR1 DFQATT and CDR2 SNEGSKA (reference sequence). CDR3 size: 14 residues. V shed 4 bases and J shed 2 bases, with 12 bases lying between them. CDR3 nucleotides: TGCAGTGCTACCGGAGGGAAAGGCAATCAGCCCCAGCATTTT. Its protein product is CSATGGKGNQPQHF.

Comment on this clonotype: A read error may account for a junction end that differs from germline. V usage is TRBV7-7 and J usage is TRBJ1-2; D is perhaps TRBD1 (5 bases). Germline values: CDR1 SSHAT, CDR2 FNYEAQ (reference sequence). The CDR3 is 14 residues long. The DNA of the CDR3 is TGTGCTAGCAGCTTAGAGGGGAGGGCAGCTGGCTACACCTTC. As protein: CASSLEGRAAGYTF.

To note about this clonotype: With a much larger clone just one base away, this may be a read error. Given the absence of the conserved phenylalanine or tryptophan at the CDR3 end, a read error is likely. The gene calls are TRBV5-1 and TRBJ1-2, with TRBD1 matching over 8 bases. The CDR3 sequence is 15 residues long. Germline-derived CDR1 and CDR2 are SGHRS and YFSETQ. The CDR3, as DNA: TGTGCCAGCAGCACCCGTGGACAGGGAGCCTATGGCTACACCCTC. Translating it yields CASSTRGQGAYGYTL.

The chain combines TRBV5-1 with TRBJ2-1, with 9 bases lining up with TRBD2. Germline CDR1 is SGHRS and CDR2 is YFSETQ. V trimming: 1 base; J trimming: 8 bases; junction bases outside the gene matches: 10. The length of the CDR3 is 16 residues. The CDR3 DNA is TGCGCCAGCAGCTTGTCGGTTAGCGGGAGTGGTGATGAGCAGTTCTTC. Translating gives CASSLSVSGSGDEQFF.

In this sample, this clonotype turned up a few times. V usage is TRBV10-1 and J usage is TRBJ1-6; D unclear. V was shortened by 3 bases and J by 8 bases, with 5 bases between the two germline ends. This CDR3 spans 12 amino acids. Germline V gives CDR1 WNHNN, CDR2 SYGVQD (reference sequence). CDR3 in amino acids: CASSDAYSPLHF. The CDR3 coding sequence is TGCGCCAGCAGTGACGCGTATTCACCCCTCCACTTT.

The chain recombines TRBV7-2 with TRBJ2-7; no clear D. The CDR3 sequence is 13 residues long. Trimming shortened V by 5 bases and J by 6 bases, and 14 bases separated the two germline ends. Germline CDR1 and CDR2: SGHTA and FQGNSA. The CDR3 loop is CASSPFSRAEQYF. In DNA form, the CDR3 reads TGTGCCAGCAGCCCCTTTTCGAGAGCCGAGCAGTACTTC.

Written as DNA, the CDR3 is TGCGCCAGCAGATCGGACAGTAATAGCAATCAGCCCCAGCATTTT. Translated, it gives CASRSDSNSNQPQHF. The chain uses TRBV10-1 and TRBJ1-5, with D perhaps TRBD1 (6 bases). V shed 6 bases and J shed 0 bases, with 12 bases lying between them. The CDR3 has 15 residues. Germline V lookup: CDR1 WNHNN, CDR2 SYGVQD (reference sequence).

Many counts were recorded for this clonotype. V and J are TRBV12-3 or TRBV12-4 and TRBJ1-2; TRBD1 might be the D (6 bases). The CDR3 contains 13 residues. Deletions cut 3 bases from V and 2 bases from J, with 7 bases between. Here the CDR3 DNA reads TGTGCCAGCAGTTTTACAGGGAACTATGGCTACACCTTC. Protein: CASSFTGNYGYTF.

The table lists this clonotype with a few counts. This chain uses TRBV2 with TRBJ2-7, with a weak D call TRBD2 (5 bases). V was cut by 6 bases and J by 1 base, with 7 bases left in between. CDR3 length: 12 amino acids. Germline V CDR1 and CDR2: SNHLY, FYNNEI. CDR3 in amino acids: CASSGGSYEQYF. CDR3 nucleotide sequence: TGTGCCAGCAGCGGCGGGTCCTACGAGCAGTACTTC.

V and J are TRBV20-1 and TRBJ1-1; perhaps TRBD1 as D (6 bases). The CDR3 has 15 amino acids. Looked up from germline, CDR1 is DFQATT and CDR2 is SNEGSKA (reference sequence). V gave up 2 bases and J gave up 3 bases, with 16 bases separating them. Here the CDR3 reads CSARTGEGGDTEAFF. DNA for the CDR3: TGCAGTGCTAGAACTGGGGAAGGGGGGGACACTGAAGCTTTCTTT.

In this sample, this clonotype turned up many times. The CDR3 DNA reads TGCAGTGCTAGGCCGTTGATAGCGGGGGGGCACAATGAGCAGTTCTTC. Its protein product is CSARPLIAGGHNEQFF. The J gene is TRBJ2-1, the V gene TRBV20-1; TRBD2 matches 11 bases. The CDR3 runs 16 residues. J lost 5 bases, V lost 3 bases, and 9 bases had no gene match. CDR1 and CDR2 (germline): DFQATT, SNEGSKA (reference sequence).

This clonotype appeared many times. This chain links TRBV11-2 with TRBJ1-5; the D is unclear. Trimming cost V 0 bases and J 7 bases, with 7 bases left between them. Germline loops: CDR1 SGHAT, CDR2 FQNNGV. This CDR3 is 13 amino acids long. The CDR3 spells CASSLDRLQPQHF. The DNA of the CDR3 is TGTGCCAGCAGCTTAGACCGGTTGCAGCCCCAGCATTTT.

The chain combines TRBV5-1 with TRBJ2-2; maybe TRBD1 (5 bases). Germline V gene lookup returns CDR1 SGHRS and CDR2 YFSETQ. Trimming shortened V by 0 bases and J by 4 bases, and 13 bases separated the two germline ends. This CDR3 region has 16 residues. CDR3 DNA: TGCGCCAGCAGCTTGGATGACAGCCCGGGCACCGGGGAGCTGTTTTTT. It yields the protein CASSLDDSPGTGELFF.

The chain has TRBV14 and TRBJ2-3; TRBD2 is a possible D gene (6 bases). The V end was cut by 1 base, the J end by 0 bases, with 11 bases between. Germline V gives CDR1 SGHDN, CDR2 FVKESK. The CDR3 is made up of 16 amino acids. In DNA, the CDR3 is TGTGCCAGCAGCCAAGGTCTGGGGACTAGCACAGATACGCAGTATTTT. Protein product: CASSQGLGTSTDTQYF. The full variable domain, in which reference TRBV14 and TRBJ2-3 provide the parts outside the CDR3, is EAGVTQFPSHSVIEKGQTVTLRCDPISGHDNLYWYRRVMGKEIKFLLHFVKESKQDESGMPNNRFLAERTGGTYSTLKVQPAELEDSGVYFCASSQGLGTSTDTQYFGPGTRLTVL.

This clonotype showed up just a few times. The chain's CDR3 is CASSELAGEETQYF. Here the CDR3 DNA reads TGTGCCAGCAGCGAGCTAGCGGGGGAGGAGACCCAGTACTTC. This sequence joins TRBV5-6 and TRBJ2-5, with 10 nucleotides matching TRBD2. V dropped 4 bases and J dropped 5; count of bases not matched to a gene: 5. This CDR3 region has 14 residues. CDR1 is SGHDT and CDR2 is YYEEEE in the germline V gene.

The chain recombines TRBV10-1 with TRBJ1-4; D perhaps matches TRBD1 (5 bases). CDR1 is WNHNN and CDR2 is SYGVQD in the germline V gene (reference sequence). The CDR3 is 13 amino acids. V was pared by 4 bases and J by 7 bases, with 10 bases between. In DNA form, the CDR3 reads TGCGCCAGCAGTGGACAGATAACTGAAAAACTGTTTTTT. It specifies CASSGQITEKLFF.

The J gene is TRBJ1-1, the V gene TRBV12-3 or TRBV12-4; 8 bases line up with TRBD1. The CDR3 totals 14 residues. The V segment lost 6 bases and the J segment 7 bases; nucleotides outside the gene matches: 10. DNA for the CDR3: TGTGCCAGCAGCTCCCTGATTGACAGGGGTGAAGCTTTCTTT. This gives the protein CASSSLIDRGEAFF.

This clonotype was observed at least ten times. The chain combines TRBV20-1 with TRBJ1-2; D is undetermined. Germline-derived CDR1 and CDR2 are DFQATT and SNEGSKA (reference sequence). The V gene lost 0 bases and the J gene lost 0 bases, with 11 bases spanning the gap. This CDR3 comprises 15 residues. The CDR3, as DNA: TGCAGTGCTAGAGATCGCGACACCGCTAACTATGGCTACACCTTC. Residues: CSARDRDTANYGYTF.

The chain carries TRBV9 and TRBJ2-5; 9 bases align to TRBD2. CDR3 size: 16 residues. V was pared by 0 bases and J by 4 bases, with 7 bases of the junction left unmatched. Germline loops: CDR1 SGDLS, CDR2 YYNGEE. In DNA form, the CDR3 reads TGTGCCAGCAGCGTAGAAGGGACTAGCTCCGGAGAGACCCAGTACTTC. Amino acids: CASSVEGTSSGETQYF.

Of note for this clonotype: No conserved phenylalanine or tryptophan is present at the end of the CDR3, so a read error is the likely explanation. No DNA is shown, since the ends of the CDR3 on it are uncertain; the CDR3 is the one TCRdb lists. V gene TRBV5-1 combines with J gene TRBJ1-1; whether TRBD1, the table's D call, matches the DNA was not checked. Germline CDR1 SGHRS, CDR2 YFSETQ. The CDR3 has 10 amino acids, counting both end residues. CDR3 region: CASSGAASSN.